This T cell receptor beta chain was sequenced for a study of cytomegalovirus exposure and HLA in healthy donors. This clone was counted only a few times. Its antigen is still unknown. Study findings and constraints: The study designated 150 or so TCR beta chains cytomegalovirus-associated.

The CDR3 is 15 residues long. CDR1 is WNHNN, CDR2 SYGVQD, per germline (reference sequence). Trimming took 6 bases from V and 0 from J, leaving 14 bases between them. Sequencing was performed with immunoSEQ multiplex PCR; in TCRdb, only in-frame clones are kept and a portion is missing. Among under 250,000 clones listed, roughly 87% were seen once. This rearrangement joins TRBV10-1 to TRBJ1-2; TRBD1 is a possible D gene (6 bases). Sequencing was carried out using PBMCs. The clonotype originates from a man aged 18 to 35 in good health and CMV-seropositive. The CDR3 sequence: CASSARTEANYGYTF. The CDR3 DNA reads as TGCGCCAGCAGCGCAAGGACAGAAGCTAACTATGGCTACACCTTC.